The T cell receptor (beta chain) described here comes from a study of Ad26.COV2.S vaccination and SARS-CoV-2 variants. Documented treatment: approximately 18 received Ad26.COV2.S at low or high dose, single or two shots; 5 received placebo; per-sample allocation not given. Samples came from day 63 after the first vaccine or placebo injection. It was an adult aged 18-55 years in Boston who was the donor. The repertoire was sequenced with immunoSEQ multiplex PCR; TCRdb's copy has only in-frame clones and lacks some. Here the sample spans a few hundred thousand clones, around nine tenths being singletons. Study-wide results and caveats: Measures of TCR breadth and depth may have fallen short of total T cell responses.

With regard to this clone: Antigen: not known.

The clonotype originates from a person between 18 and 65 years old who received the Ad26.COV2.S COVID-19 vaccine or a placebo. The sequencing here drew on peripheral blood, taken in a trial of Ad26.COV2.S vaccine versus placebo.

The CDR3 coding sequence is TGTGCCAGCAGCCAACACACAGGCGCAACTAATGAAAAACTGTTTTTT. Its protein is CASSQHTGATNEKLFF. V gene TRBV4-2 combines with J gene TRBJ1-4; TRBD1 is a possible D gene (5 bases). CDR3 length equals 16 residues. CDR1 is LGHNA, CDR2 YNFKEQ, per germline. V was pared by 2 bases and J by 0 bases, with 10 bases between.